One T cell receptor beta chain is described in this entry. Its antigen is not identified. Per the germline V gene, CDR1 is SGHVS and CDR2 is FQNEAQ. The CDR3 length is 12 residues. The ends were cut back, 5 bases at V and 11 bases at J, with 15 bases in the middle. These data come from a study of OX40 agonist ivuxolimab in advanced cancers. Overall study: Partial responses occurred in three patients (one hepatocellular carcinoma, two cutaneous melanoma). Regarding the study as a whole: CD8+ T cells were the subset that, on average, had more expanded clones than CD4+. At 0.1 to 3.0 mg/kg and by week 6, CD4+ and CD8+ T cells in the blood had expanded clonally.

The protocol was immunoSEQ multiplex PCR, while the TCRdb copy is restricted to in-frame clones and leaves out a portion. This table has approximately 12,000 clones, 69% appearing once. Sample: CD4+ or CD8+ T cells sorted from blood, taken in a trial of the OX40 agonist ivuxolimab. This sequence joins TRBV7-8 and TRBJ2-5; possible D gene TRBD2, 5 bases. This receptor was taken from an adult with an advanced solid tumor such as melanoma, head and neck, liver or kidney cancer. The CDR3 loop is CASSPDWGEQYF. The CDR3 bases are TGTGCCAGCAGCCCGGACTGGGGAGAGCAGTACTTC.